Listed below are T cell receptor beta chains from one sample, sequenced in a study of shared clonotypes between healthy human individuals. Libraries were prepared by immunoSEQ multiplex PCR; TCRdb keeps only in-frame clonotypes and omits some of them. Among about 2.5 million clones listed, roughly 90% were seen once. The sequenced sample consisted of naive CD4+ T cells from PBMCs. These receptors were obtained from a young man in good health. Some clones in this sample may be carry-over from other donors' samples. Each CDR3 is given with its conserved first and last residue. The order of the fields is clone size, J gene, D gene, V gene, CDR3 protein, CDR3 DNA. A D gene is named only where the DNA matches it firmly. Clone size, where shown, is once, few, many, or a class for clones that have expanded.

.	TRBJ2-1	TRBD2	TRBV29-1	CSVPTSGSMGFLNEQFF	TGCAGCGTCCCCACAAGCGGGAGTATGGGGTTTCTAAATGAGCAGTTCTTC
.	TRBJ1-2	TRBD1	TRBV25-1	CASSGDREEWKGYTF	TGTGCCAGCAGTGGGGACAGGGAAGAATGGAAAGGCTACACCTTC
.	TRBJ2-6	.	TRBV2	CASGAGVITGANVLTF	TGTGCCAGCGGGGCAGGGGTCATTACTGGGGCCAACGTCCTGACTTTC
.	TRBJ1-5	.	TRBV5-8	CASSPGNQPQHF	TGTGCCAGCAGCCCGGGCAATCAGCCCCAGCATTTT
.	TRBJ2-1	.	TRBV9	CASSGTFEGNEQFF	TGTGCCAGCAGCGGTACTTTTGAGGGCAATGAGCAGTTCTTC
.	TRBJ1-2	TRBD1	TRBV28	CASSPGQFYGYTF	TGTGCCAGCAGCCCGGGACAGTTCTATGGCTACACCTTC
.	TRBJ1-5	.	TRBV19	CASSIGYSSNQPQHF	TGTGCCAGTAGTATAGGTTACAGCAGCAATCAGCCCCAGCATTTT
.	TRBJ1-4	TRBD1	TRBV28	CASSSYHRGPGEKLFF	TGTGCCAGCAGTTCGTACCACAGGGGGCCGGGTGAAAAACTGTTTTTT
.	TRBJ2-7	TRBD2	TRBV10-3	CATSGAAGVSAEQYF	TGTGCCACCTCAGGAGCAGCGGGAGTGAGCGCCGAGCAGTACTTC
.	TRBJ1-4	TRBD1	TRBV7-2	CASSLMTGGEKLFF	TGTGCCAGCAGCTTAATGACAGGGGGTGAAAAACTGTTTTTT
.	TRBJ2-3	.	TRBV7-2	CASSLMTAITDTQYF	TGTGCCAGCAGCCTCATGACGGCGATCACAGATACGCAGTATTTT
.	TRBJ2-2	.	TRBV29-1	CSVDSSSKGTGELFF	TGCAGCGTTGACTCTAGCTCCAAGGGCACCGGGGAGCTGTTTTTT
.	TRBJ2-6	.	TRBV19	CASTRGRSGPGANVLTF	TGTGCCAGTACTAGGGGACGGTCAGGTCCGGGGGCCAACGTCCTGACTTTC
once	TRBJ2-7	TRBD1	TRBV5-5	CASSPPFRTGGHEQYF	TGTGCCAGCAGTCCCCCCTTCCGGACAGGGGGACACGAGCAGTACTTC
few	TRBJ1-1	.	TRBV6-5	CASSYRSHTEAFF	TGTGCCAGCTCCTACAGGAGCCACACTGAAGCTTTCTTT
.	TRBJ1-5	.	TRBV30	CAWSVPRGGVQPQHF	TGTGCCTGGAGTGTACCACGGGGGGGGGTTCAGCCCCAGCATTTT
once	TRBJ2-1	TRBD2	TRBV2	CASSDGRASDEQFF	TGTGCCAGCAGTGATGGGAGGGCTTCGGATGAGCAGTTCTTC
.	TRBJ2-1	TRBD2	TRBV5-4	CASSSRLAGTSYNEQFF	TGTGCCAGCAGCTCACGACTAGCGGGAACAAGCTACAATGAGCAGTTCTTC
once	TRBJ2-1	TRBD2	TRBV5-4	CASSYGTSRNNEQFF	TGTGCCAGCAGCTACGGGACTAGCCGAAACAATGAGCAGTTCTTC
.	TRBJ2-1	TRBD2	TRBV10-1	CASSSSGSNEQFF	TGCGCCAGCAGTTCTAGCGGGAGCAATGAGCAGTTCTTC
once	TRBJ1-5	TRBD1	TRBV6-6	CASRQGVNQPQHF	TGTGCCAGCAGACAGGGGGTCAATCAGCCCCAGCATTTT
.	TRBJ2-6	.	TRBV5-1	CASKRTVDSGANVLTF	TGCGCCAGCAAGAGGACAGTTGACTCTGGGGCCAACGTCCTGACTTTC
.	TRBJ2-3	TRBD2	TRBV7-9	CASSRGETDSTDTQYF	TGTGCCAGCAGCCGGGGGGAGACAGATAGCACAGATACGCAGTATTTT
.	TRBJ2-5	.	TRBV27	CASKPILRGARGETQYF	TGTGCCAGCAAACCCATACTACGGGGGGCTCGGGGAGAGACCCAGTACTTC
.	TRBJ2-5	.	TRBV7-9	CASSLERARQGETQYF	TGTGCCAGCAGCTTAGAGAGGGCCCGGCAGGGAGAGACCCAGTACTTC
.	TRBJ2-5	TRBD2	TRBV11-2	CASSLSSPGGRKTQYF	TGTGCCAGCAGCTTATCCTCCCCGGGGGGGCGAAAGACCCAGTACTTC
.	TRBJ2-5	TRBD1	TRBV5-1	CASSLVTGQETQYF	TGCGCCAGCAGCTTGGTGACAGGGCAAGAGACCCAGTACTTC
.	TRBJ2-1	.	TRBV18	CASSPIGGGSVTNEQFF	TGTGCCAGCTCACCTATAGGCGGGGGCTCGGTTACCAATGAGCAGTTCTTC
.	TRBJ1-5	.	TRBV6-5	CASSYSYRTNQPQHF	TGTGCCAGCAGTTACTCGTACAGGACGAATCAGCCCCAGCATTTT
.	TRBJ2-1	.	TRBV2	CARKGMIRYNEQFF	TGTGCCAGAAAGGGAATGATAAGGTACAATGAGCAGTTCTTC
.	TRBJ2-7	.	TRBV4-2	CASSQDLVGYEQYF	TGTGCCAGCAGCCAGGATTTGGTTGGCTACGAGCAGTACTTC
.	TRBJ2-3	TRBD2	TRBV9	CASSVTSGRVDTQYF	TGTGCCAGCAGCGTGACTAGCGGGAGGGTAGATACGCAGTATTTT
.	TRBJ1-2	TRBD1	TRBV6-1	CASSGDRAPGYTF	TGTGCCAGCAGTGGGGACAGGGCTCCTGGCTACACCTTC
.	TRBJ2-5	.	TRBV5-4	CASSSGQSYQETQYF	TGTGCCAGCAGCTCAGGACAGAGCTACCAAGAGACCCAGTACTTC
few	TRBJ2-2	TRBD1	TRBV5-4	CASSQGQGRTGELFF	TGTGCCAGCAGCCAGGGACAGGGACGGACCGGGGAGCTGTTTTTT
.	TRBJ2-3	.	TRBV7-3	CASSGTSRWTDTQYF	TGTGCCAGCTCCGGGACCAGCCGCTGGACAGATACGCAGTATTTT
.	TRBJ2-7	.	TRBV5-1	CASSLAQGPYEQYF	TGCGCCAGCAGCTTGGCACAGGGTCCCTACGAGCAGTACTTC
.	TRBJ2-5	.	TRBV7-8	CASSASGRWETQYF	TGTGCCAGCAGCGCAAGCGGCAGATGGGAGACCCAGTACTTC
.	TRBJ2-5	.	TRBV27	CASSSLAQETQYF	TGTGCCAGCAGTTCACTAGCCCAAGAGACCCAGTACTTC
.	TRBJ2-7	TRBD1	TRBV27	CASSFTRQGAHEQYF	TGTGCCAGCAGTTTTACAAGACAGGGGGCGCATGAGCAGTACTTC
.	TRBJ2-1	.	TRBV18	CASSPRGEQFF	TGTGCCAGCTCACCTCGGGGTGAGCAGTTCTTC
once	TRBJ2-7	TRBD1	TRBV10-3	CAISGGQGGRSDEQYF	TGTGCCATCAGTGGGGGACAGGGCGGCCGATCGGACGAGCAGTACTTC
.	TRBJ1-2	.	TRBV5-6	CASSSRPLNNYGYTF	TGTGCCAGCAGCTCCCGACCGCTTAACAACTATGGCTACACCTTC
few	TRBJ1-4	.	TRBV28	CASRGGGTNEKLFF	TGTGCCAGCAGGGGAGGAGGGACTAATGAAAAACTGTTTTTT